This entry features one T cell receptor beta chain sequence. V dropped 11 bases and J dropped 3; count of bases not matched to a gene: 3. Germline loops: CDR1 SNHLY, CDR2 FYNNEI. The CDR3 is 11 residues long. TCRdb re-derived calls from the 5' RACE reads in MiXCR, one entry per CDR3 protein. In the table there are about 58,000 distinct CDR3 sequences, about 13% of which are singletons. This specimen belongs to a study of early T cells in non-severe SARS-CoV-2 infection. The genes are TRBV2 and TRBJ2-5; 7 bases agree with TRBD1. Sequencing used whole blood. This sequence was found in an adult who was a healthcare worker with PCR-confirmed SARS-CoV-2 infection or an uninfected control (not recorded which). CDR3 residues: CAGTAEETQYF. The CDR3 DNA reads TGTGCCGGGACAGCGGAAGAGACCCAGTACTTC.